Listed below are T cell receptor beta chains from one sample, sequenced in a study of blood T cell repertoires in COVID-19. Assay: immunoSEQ multiplex PCR; the TCRdb copy retains only in-frame clones and omits some. The sample records roughly 200,000 clones, approximately 86% being singletons. The material sequenced was PBMCs or T cells enriched from blood (not recorded which). Receptors were obtained from a man aged 18 to 30 with acute COVID-19. CDR3s include the opening cysteine and the closing phenylalanine or tryptophan. D genes are given only for firm matches. Where a row states a size, it is once, few, many or the class of an expanded clone; other rows omit it.

v_call	j_call	clone_size	d_call	cdr3_nt	cdr3_aa
TRBV11-3	TRBJ1-4	-	TRBD1	TGTGCCAGCAGCTTCCGGGACAGGGCGGGTGAAAAACTGTTTTTT	CASSFRDRAGEKLFF
TRBV4-1	TRBJ2-7	few	TRBD1	TGCGCCAGCAGCCAAACCCGGGACAGGGGGCTCTACGAGCAGTACTTC	CASSQTRDRGLYEQYF
TRBV28	TRBJ1-6	-	-	TGTGCCAGCAGTTTTAAAGGGGCGCTTACACCCCTCCACTTT	CASSFKGALTPLHF
TRBV7-3	TRBJ2-1	once	TRBD1	TGTGCCAGCAGCGCCACAGGGGGCTCCTACAATGAGCAGTTCTTC	CASSATGGSYNEQFF
TRBV27	TRBJ2-5	-	TRBD1	TGTGCCAGCAGTTTATCGTCGACAGGGGACCAAGAGACCCAGTACTTC	CASSLSSTGDQETQYF
TRBV5-8	TRBJ1-5	-	-	TGTGCCAGCAGTCAGGGGATGAGTCAGCCCCAGCATTTT	CASSQGMSQPQHF
TRBV6-5	TRBJ2-5	-	TRBD2	TGTGCCAGCAGCCAAGGACTAGCGGCCCAAGAGACCCAGTACTTC	CASSQGLAAQETQYF
TRBV11-2	TRBJ2-7	few	TRBD2	TGTGCCAGCACCACCGGGAGGGGGGGACCCCCCAGCGAGCAGTACTTC	CASTTGRGGPPSEQYF
TRBV27	TRBJ2-7	-	-	TGTGCCAGCAGTTTACTCCCACCAGGGAACGAGCAGTACTTC	CASSLLPPGNEQYF
TRBV5-4	TRBJ1-2	-	TRBD1	TGTGCCAGCAGCCAGGGACAGGGAACTTATGGCTACACCTTC	CASSQGQGTYGYTF
TRBV21-1	TRBJ1-2	-	-	TGTGCCAGCAGCAAAGCGGGGCGGGGAAAATGCTATGGCTACACCTTC	CASSKAGRGKCYGYTF
TRBV1	TRBJ2-7	-	-	TGCACCAGCAGCCAACACCCTGACTCTAGCGCCTACGAGCAGTACTTC	CTSSQHPDSSAYEQYF
TRBV5-4	TRBJ1-4	-	-	TGTGCCAGCAGCTTGGGAGGGACTAATGAAAAACTGTTTTTT	CASSLGGTNEKLFF
TRBV25-1	TRBJ1-3	-	TRBD1	TGTGCCAGCAGTGCCGACAGGGCAGGAGAAAACACCATATATTTT	CASSADRAGENTIYF
TRBV4-1	TRBJ1-2	-	TRBD1	TGCGCCAGCAGCCAAGTAGGCAGGGGGGACTATGGCTACACCTTC	CASSQVGRGDYGYTF
TRBV4-2	TRBJ2-5	few	TRBD1	TGTGCCAGCAGCCAGGGGACAGGGATCGCAGAGACCCAGTACTTC	CASSQGTGIAETQYF
TRBV4-1	TRBJ1-4	-	TRBD1	TGCGCCAGCAGCCCGCAGCTCGACAGGGGGCTGGGTAATGAAAAACTGTTTTTT	CASSPQLDRGLGNEKLFF
TRBV6-4	TRBJ1-2	-	TRBD1	TGTGCCAGCAGTGCCTTATGGGGACAGGGAACGGATGGCTACACCTTC	CASSALWGQGTDGYTF
TRBV2	TRBJ1-5	-	TRBD1	TGTGCCAGCAGTGGGGGGACAGGGGGCCCGTATCAGCCCCAGCATTTT	CASSGGTGGPYQPQHF
TRBV11-2	TRBJ1-3	-	-	TGTGCCAGCAGCTTAGACCGGAGCTCTGGAAACACCATATATTTT	CASSLDRSSGNTIYF
TRBV3-1/TRBV3-2	TRBJ2-3	once	TRBD2	TGTGCCAGCAGCCTTAGCGGGAGGGGCGATACGCAGTATTTT	CASSLSGRGDTQYF
TRBV21-1	TRBJ1-1	once	-	TGTGCCAGCAGCAAAGATGAGACAGACACTGAAGCTTTCTTT	CASSKDETDTEAFF
TRBV7-9	TRBJ2-7	-	-	TGTGCCAGCAGCCCTCCCCGGAGTGGCGAGCAGTACTTC	CASSPPRSGEQYF
TRBV28	TRBJ2-1	-	TRBD2	TGTGCCAGCGGGGGACTAGCGGGAGGGGGCTACAATGAGCAGTTCTTC	CASGGLAGGGYNEQFF
TRBV7-3	TRBJ2-1	-	-	TGTGCCAGCAGCTTAGGGCGGGGTAACAATGAGCAGTTCTTC	CASSLGRGNNEQFF
TRBV27	TRBJ2-7	-	TRBD1	TGTGCCAGCAGTCCCCTCCAGGGGGCCTCCTACGAGCAGTACTTC	CASSPLQGASYEQYF
TRBV3-1/TRBV3-2	TRBJ1-2	few	-	TGTGCCAGCAGCCAAGAGCGTCCCAATTATTTCGGTGGCTACACCTTC	CASSQERPNYFGGYTF
TRBV4-1	TRBJ2-5	-	TRBD1	TGCGCCAGCAGCCAAGACCCCGGGACAGAAGAGACCCAGTACTTC	CASSQDPGTEETQYF
TRBV27	TRBJ2-3	-	-	TGTGCCAGCAGCCTCACCTTTCGGGTAGATACGCAGTATTTT	CASSLTFRVDTQYF